The 26 T cell receptor beta chains below all came from one sample that was sequenced in a study of T cells in Graves' hyperthyroidism and ophthalmopathy (dated by TCRdb to between 2018 and 2020). The library was generated by multiplex PCR. The reads were generated on an Illumina HiSeq 2000. The TCR beta CDR3 regions were amplified from the RNA transcripts. For the first round of RT-PCR on the TCR CDR3, the HTBI primer set was used together with the Qiagen OneStep RT-PCR kit. The public sequencing data were trimmed at Q25 with fastp and processed into clonotypes with MiXCR by TCRdb, which kept only in-frame beta chains. CDR3 protein duplicates are merged, each entry listing the most common genes and DNA. Present in this sample are 500,000 to 750,000 distinct CDR3 sequences, approximately 14% of which were seen just once. Approximately 6.4% of the sample is taken by the ten largest. Material: blood. These receptor sequences come from a woman under 30 with Graves' ophthalmopathy.

This clonotype was detected many times. The chain carries TRBV7-2 and TRBJ2-7; the D gene is possibly TRBD1 (7 bases). The CDR3 consists of 14 residues. V lost 5 bases and J 2 bases, leaving 13 bases between the germline ends. CDR1 and CDR2 from the germline V gene are SGHTA and FQGNSA. CDR3: CASSRGTATYEQYF. The CDR3, as DNA: TGTGCCAGCAGCCGCGGGACAGCTACCTACGAGCAGTACTTC.

This clonotype has only a few counts. The V gene is TRBV20-1, the J gene TRBJ2-7, with D perhaps TRBD1 (5 bases). The V end was cut by 0 bases, the J end by 3 bases, with 18 bases between. Germline V gene lookup returns CDR1 DFQATT and CDR2 SNEGSKA (reference sequence). This CDR3 spans 16 amino acids. CDR3 nucleotides: TGCAGTGCTAGAGATCATCAGGGTTTCAACTACTACGAGCAGTACTTC. Translated, it gives CSARDHQGFNYYEQYF.

A few counts support this clonotype. A much more abundant neighbour one base away suggests this may be a read error. The gene calls are TRBV27 and TRBJ2-7; 7 bases agree with TRBD2. The germline CDR1 and CDR2 sequences are MNHEY and SMNVEV (reference sequence). There are 16 residues in the CDR3. With 7 bases clipped from V and 3 bases from J, the junction kept 15 bases outside the gene matches. Here the CDR3 reads CASMGPAGPWGYEQYF. CDR3 bases: TGTGCCAGCATGGGACCAGCGGGACCCTGGGGCTACGAGCAGTACTTC.

In its sample, this clonotype was seen many times. The CDR3 here is CASSAITGNYGYTF. The CDR3 DNA sequence: TGTGCCAGCAGTGCAATCACAGGGAACTATGGCTACACCTTC. The rearrangement uses TRBV27 and TRBJ1-2; the D gene is possibly TRBD1 (6 bases). The CDR3 extends over 14 amino acids. V lost 5 bases and J lost 2, with 12 bases in between. Per the germline V gene, CDR1 is MNHEY and CDR2 is SMNVEV (reference sequence).

The chain joins TRBV11-3 to TRBJ2-4, with TRBD2 matching 9 bases. With 5 bases clipped from V and 0 bases from J, the junction kept 5 bases outside the gene matches. This CDR3 comprises 16 residues. CDR1 and CDR2 from the germline V gene are SGHNT and YENEEA. The CDR3, as DNA: TGTGCCAGCAGCCACCAGCGGGGGGTAGCCAAAAACATTCAGTACTTC. It specifies CASSHQRGVAKNIQYF. Full variable domain (missing parts from reference TRBV11-3 and TRBJ2-4): EAGVVQSPRYKIIEKKQPVAFWCNPISGHNTLYWYLQNLGQGPELLIRYENEEAVDDSQLPKDRFSAERLKGVDSTLKIQPAELGDSAVYLCASSHQRGVAKNIQYFGAGTRLSVL.

This clonotype came up many times. The chain is built from TRBV5-1 and TRBJ2-2, with D perhaps TRBD2 (6 bases). Trimming removed 5 bases from V and 3 bases from J, with 11 bases in between. The CDR3 covers 14 residues. Germline values: CDR1 SGHRS, CDR2 YFSETQ. The CDR3 protein is CASRYGSDTGELFF. CDR3 nucleotides: TGCGCCAGCAGGTACGGGAGTGACACCGGGGAGCTGTTTTTT.

V and J are TRBV7-8 and TRBJ2-5, with TRBD2 as a possible D gene (6 bases). Looked up from germline, CDR1 is SGHVS and CDR2 is FQNEAQ. The ends were cut back, 5 bases at V and 9 bases at J, with 13 bases in the middle. CDR3 size: 12 residues. The CDR3 protein is CASSRRGEAQYF. Written as DNA, the CDR3 is TGTGCCAGCAGCCGACGAGGGGAGGCCCAGTACTTC.

This clonotype has a count of ten or more. The chain recombines TRBV9 with TRBJ2-1; possibly TRBD2 for D (5 bases). Trimming left V 2 bases short and J 5 bases short, with 14 bases between. The CDR3 covers 15 residues. The germline V gene has CDR1 SGDLS and CDR2 YYNGEE. The CDR3 spells CASSVSGLPHNEQFF. CDR3 in DNA: TGTGCCAGCAGCGTCAGCGGCCTCCCGCACAATGAGCAGTTCTTC.

This clonotype was detected ten times or more. The chain employs TRBV20-1 and TRBJ2-6, with D uncertain. V lost 7 bases to trimming and J lost 0 bases, with 13 bases between them. CDR3 length equals 15 residues. Germline V gives CDR1 DFQATT, CDR2 SNEGSKA (reference sequence). CDR3 DNA: TGCAGTGTTATCCGTATGGTCTCTGGGGCCAACGTCCTGACTTTC. This sequence encodes CSVIRMVSGANVLTF.

This clonotype was picked up a small number of times. The rearrangement uses TRBV6-5 and TRBJ2-2, with TRBD2 matching over 9 bases. CDR3 length equals 17 residues. Per germline, CDR1 MNHEY and CDR2 SVGAGI. With 2 bases clipped from V and 2 bases from J, the junction kept 6 bases outside the gene matches. The CDR3 bases are TGTGCCAGCAGTTACGTCCGACTAGCGGCTAACACCGGGGAGCTGTTTTTT. This sequence encodes CASSYVRLAANTGELFF.

This clonotype was seen at least ten times. V usage is TRBV20-1 and J usage is TRBJ2-5; D remains ambiguous. The CDR3 is 12 residues long. Germline V gives CDR1 DFQATT, CDR2 SNEGSKA (reference sequence). CDR3 DNA: TGCGCCCCAACCATCGATGAGGAGACCCAGTACTTC. Translated: CAPTIDEETQYF.

With respect to this clonotype: A much larger clone differs by one base, so this may be a read error. The final CDR3 position lacks the conserved phenylalanine or tryptophan, pointing to a likely read error. The chain recombines TRBV30 with TRBJ2-7; D is perhaps TRBD1 (6 bases). V shed 0 bases and J shed 2 bases, with 11 bases lying between them. CDR3 length equals 14 residues. CDR1 is GTSNPN and CDR2 is SVGIG in the germline V gene (reference sequence). CDR3 bases: TGTGCCTGGAGTGTTAATCAGGGGACCTACGAGCAGTACCTC. Its translation is CAWSVNQGTYEQYL.

V usage is TRBV5-1 and J usage is TRBJ2-3, with a weak D call TRBD1 (6 bases). The CDR3 runs 18 residues. Trimming shortened V by 3 bases and J by 0 bases, and 20 bases separated the two germline ends. CDR1 SGHRS and CDR2 YFSETQ come from the germline V gene. Here the CDR3 DNA reads TGCGCCAGCAGCTCCGGGACACGAGGACCTGCTAGCACAGATACGCAGTATTTT. Translated, it gives CASSSGTRGPASTDTQYF.

In the case of this clonotype: A read error may account for a junction end that differs from germline. The V and J genes are TRBV27 and TRBJ2-3; 14 nucleotides agree with TRBD2. The CDR3 is 14 amino acids. CDR1 is MNHEY, CDR2 SMNVEV, per germline (reference sequence). Here the CDR3 DNA reads TGTGTCAGCGCCGGACTAGCGGGAGGAAATACGCAGTATTTT. Its translation: CVSAGLAGGNTQYF.

This clonotype occurred a few times. V and J are TRBV19 and TRBJ1-1; D is possibly TRBD1 (6 bases). Germline V gene lookup returns CDR1 LNHDA and CDR2 SQIVND (reference sequence). CDR3 length: 14 residues. Trimming took off 6 bases at V and 3 bases at J, with 14 bases between the two ends. The DNA for the CDR3 is TGTGCCAGTAGGAAGGGGGGGCGTTACACTGAAGCTTTCTTT. Its translation is CASRKGGRYTEAFF.

The rearrangement joins TRBV20-1 to TRBJ2-5; 16 bases fit TRBD2. V gave up 8 bases and J gave up 5 bases; unmatched junction bases: 8. Germline CDR1 DFQATT, CDR2 SNEGSKA (reference sequence). This CDR3 is 15 amino acids long. The CDR3 sequence is CSQGLAGGNAETQYF. The DNA for the CDR3 is TGCAGTCAGGGACTAGCGGGAGGGAATGCGGAGACCCAGTACTTC.

This clonotype came up many times. The V call is TRBV6-1, the J call TRBJ2-7; the D gene is possibly TRBD1 (5 bases). The germline V and J ends were trimmed by 3 bases and 4 bases, with 13 bases remaining between them. This CDR3 is 14 amino acids long. Germline-derived CDR1 and CDR2 are MNHNS and SASEGT. The CDR3 loop is CASSDLAGLYEQYF. The CDR3 nucleotides read TGTGCCAGCAGTGACCTGGCAGGGCTGTACGAGCAGTACTTC.

As concerns this clonotype: A clone one base away is much larger, so this may be a read error. V is TRBV13 and J is TRBJ2-7, with a tentative D call TRBD1 (6 bases). The length of the CDR3 is 14 residues. CDR1 is PRHDT, CDR2 FYEKMQ, per germline (reference sequence). The CDR3 DNA is TGTGCCAGCACTATAGGGGGTGCTTCCTACGAGCAGCACTTC. Its translation: CASTIGGASYEQHF. Full variable domain (missing parts from reference TRBV13 and TRBJ2-7): AAGVIQSPRHLIKEKRETATLKCYPIPRHDTVYWYQQGPGQDPQFLISFYEKMQSDKGSIPDRFSAQQFSDYHSELNMSSLELGDSALYFCASTIGGASYEQHFGPGTRLTVT.

This clonotype was counted once. CDR3 residues: CSALAGRDYVSDTQYF. CDR3 in DNA: TGCAGTGCTCTTGCGGGCCGGGACTACGTTTCAGATACGCAGTATTTT. The V call is TRBV20-1, the J call TRBJ2-3; 7 nucleotides agree with TRBD2. The length of the CDR3 is 16 residues. Looked up from germline, CDR1 is DFQATT and CDR2 is SNEGSKA (reference sequence). Trimming took 5 bases from V and 4 from J; bases not matched to a gene: 15.

This clonotype has a count of ten or more. The rearrangement links TRBV30 to TRBJ2-4; possible D gene TRBD2, 6 bases. The CDR3 has 14 amino acids. V shed 2 bases and J shed 0 bases, with 8 bases lying between them. Germline V gene lookup returns CDR1 GTSNPN and CDR2 SVGIG (reference sequence). The CDR3 loop reads CAWSSGLAKNIQYF. The CDR3 DNA follows: TGTGCCTGGAGTTCGGGACTAGCCAAAAACATTCAGTACTTC.

The chain employs TRBV25-1 and TRBJ2-2; D call uncertain. The length of the CDR3 is 14 residues. Germline values: CDR1 MGHDK, CDR2 SYGVNS. Deletions cut 1 base from V and 1 base from J, with 4 bases between. The CDR3 DNA sequence: TGTGCCAGCAGTGAATGGGTGAACACCGGGGAGCTGTTTTTT. Translated, it gives CASSEWVNTGELFF.

V gene TRBV10-2 combines with J gene TRBJ2-1; D not certain. With 2 bases removed from V and 9 bases from J, the gap between germline ends came to 5 bases. The germline V gene encodes CDR1 WSHSY and CDR2 SAAADI. The CDR3 runs 11 residues. This chain's CDR3 is CASSEGTEQFF. The DNA for the CDR3 is TGCGCCAGCAGTGAGGGTACTGAGCAGTTCTTC.

This clonotype was seen more than once but under ten times. The chain has TRBV9 and TRBJ2-1, with 9 positions matching TRBD2. J gave up 4 bases and V 0 bases, and 14 bases lay outside the gene matches. The CDR3 extends over 19 amino acids. From germline, CDR1 is SGDLS and CDR2 YYNGEE. In DNA form, the CDR3 reads TGTGCCAGCAGCGTAGCTACATCGGTTACTAGCGGGCCATACAATGAGCAGTTCTTC. Translating it yields CASSVATSVTSGPYNEQFF. Full variable domain (remainder filled in from reference TRBV9 and TRBJ2-1): DSGVTQTPKHLITATGQRVTLRCSPRSGDLSVYWYQQSLDQGLQFLIQYYNGEERAKGNILERFSAQQFPDLHSELNLSSLELGDSALYFCASSVATSVTSGPYNEQFFGPGTRLTVL.

This clonotype was seen more than once but under ten times. A single base separates this from a much larger clone, so it may be a read error. The V call is TRBV11-2, the J call TRBJ2-1; D assignment may be TRBD1 or TRBD2 (5 bases each). Germline lookup yields CDR1 SGHAT and CDR2 FQNNGV. The CDR3 runs to 15 residues. This chain's CDR3 is CASSSAGTLYNERFF. In nucleotides, the CDR3 is TGTGCCAGCAGCTCGGCCGGGACCCTATACAATGAGCGGTTCTTC.

The chain is built from TRBV12-3 or TRBV12-4 and TRBJ2-5; no firm D call. V was cut by 8 bases and J by 1 base, with 14 bases left in between. There are 14 residues in the CDR3. Here the CDR3 reads CASGFSPAQETQYF. CDR3 coding DNA: TGTGCCAGCGGCTTTAGCCCGGCCCAAGAGACCCAGTACTTC.

This clonotype showed up many times. The chain employs TRBV7-2 and TRBJ1-2; possibly TRBD1 for D (5 bases). Per the germline V gene, CDR1 is SGHTA and CDR2 is FQGNSA. The germline V and J ends were trimmed by 0 bases and 8 bases, with 13 bases remaining between them. The CDR3 consists of 14 residues. The CDR3 DNA sequence: TGTGCCAGCAGCTTAGCCCACGGGGCGGGGGGCTACACCTTC. Translating gives CASSLAHGAGGYTF.